The clone carrying this T cell receptor (beta chain) was counted many times. The entry originates in a study of T cells in Graves' hyperthyroidism and ophthalmopathy. It was RNA transcripts that yielded the amplified TCR beta CDR3 regions. When the TCR CDR3 underwent first-round RT-PCR, the HTBI primer set was used. TCRdb passed the multiplex PCR reads through MiXCR, listing each CDR3 protein once. The sample lists around 380,000 distinct CDR3 sequences, about 14% occurring once. The CDR3 has 13 residues. V was trimmed by 8 bases and J by 4 bases, leaving 14 bases between them. What was sequenced was blood. The chain joins TRBV12-3 or TRBV12-4 to TRBJ1-2; D is ambiguous. The source is a man aged 30-40 years with Graves' hyperthyroidism that later progressed to Graves' ophthalmopathy. CDR3 nucleotides: TGTGCCAGCTGTCCTGATGAGTCCTATGGCTACACCTTC. It encodes CASCPDESYGYTF.